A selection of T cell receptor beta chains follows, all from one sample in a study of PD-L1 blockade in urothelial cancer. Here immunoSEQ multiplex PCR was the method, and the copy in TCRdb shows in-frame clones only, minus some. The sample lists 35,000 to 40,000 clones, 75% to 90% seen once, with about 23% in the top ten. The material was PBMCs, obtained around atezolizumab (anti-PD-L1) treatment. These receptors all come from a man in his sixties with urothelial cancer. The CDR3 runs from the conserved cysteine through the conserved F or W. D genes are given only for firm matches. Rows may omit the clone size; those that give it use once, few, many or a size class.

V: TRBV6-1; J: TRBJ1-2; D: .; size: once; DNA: TGTGCCAGCAGTGAAGCGTACAGGGTGACTAACTATGGCTACACCTTC; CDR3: CASSEAYRVTNYGYTF
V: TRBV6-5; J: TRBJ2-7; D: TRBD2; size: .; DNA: TGTGCCAGCAGTCGGGCTAGCGGCTACGAGCAGTACTTC; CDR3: CASSRASGYEQYF
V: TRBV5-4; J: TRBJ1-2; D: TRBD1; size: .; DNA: TGTGCCAGCAGCCCCGGACAGGGCCCTTTTAGTGGCTACACCTTC; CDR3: CASSPGQGPFSGYTF
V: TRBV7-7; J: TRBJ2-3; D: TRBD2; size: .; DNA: TGTGCTAGCAGCCCAACACTAGCGGGAGGGTTCACAGATACGCAGTATTTT; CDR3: CASSPTLAGGFTDTQYF
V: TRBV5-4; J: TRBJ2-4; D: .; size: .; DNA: TGTGCCAGCAGCTTGGGGCAGGCTTCGAGGGACATTCAGTACTTC; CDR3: CASSLGQASRDIQYF
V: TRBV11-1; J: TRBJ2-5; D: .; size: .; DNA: TGTGCCAGCAGCCCGCGGTGGGCGGGGATGGGCGCGCGAGAGACCCAGTACTTC; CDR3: CASSPRWAGMGARETQYF
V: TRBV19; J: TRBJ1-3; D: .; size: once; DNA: TGTGCCAGTAGTACCCCGAGGATCTCGGGAGGAAACACCATATATTTT; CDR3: CASSTPRISGGNTIYF
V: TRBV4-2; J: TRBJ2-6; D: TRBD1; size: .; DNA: TGTGCCAGCAGCCGGAAGACAGGGGCGGCTGGGGCCAACGTCCTGACTTTC; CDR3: CASSRKTGAAGANVLTF
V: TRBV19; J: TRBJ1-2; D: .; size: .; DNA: TGTGCCAGTAGTATGAGGTCAAGTTCGTCTGGCTACACCTTC; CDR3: CASSMRSSSSGYTF
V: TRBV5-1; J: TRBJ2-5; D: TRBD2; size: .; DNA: TGCGCCAGCAGCTTGGAAGGACTAGCGGCGGAGACCCAGTACTTC; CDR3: CASSLEGLAAETQYF
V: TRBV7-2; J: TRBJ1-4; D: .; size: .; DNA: TGTGCCAGCAGCCAGGCGAGGAGGGGCAAACTGTTTTTT; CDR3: CASSQARRGKLFF
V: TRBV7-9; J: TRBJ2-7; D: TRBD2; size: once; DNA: TGTGCCAGCAGCTTAGAAGCGGGAGCATCCTACGAGCAGTACTTC; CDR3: CASSLEAGASYEQYF
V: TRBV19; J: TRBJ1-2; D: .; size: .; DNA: TGTGCCAGTAAAAGAGCAAGTAACTATGGCTACACCTTC; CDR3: CASKRASNYGYTF
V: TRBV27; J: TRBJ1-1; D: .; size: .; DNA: TGTGCCAGCAGTTTACGCATCGACAGAGTAACAAGCCTAGAGGCTTTCTTT; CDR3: CASSLRIDRVTSLEAFF
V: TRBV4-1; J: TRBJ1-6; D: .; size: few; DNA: TGCGCCAGCAGCCAAGCCGATCCAGGGGTCCCCCTCCACTTT; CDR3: CASSQADPGVPLHF
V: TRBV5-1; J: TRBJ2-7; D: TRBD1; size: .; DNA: TGCGCCAGCAGCACGGACAGGTCCTACGAGCAGTACTTC; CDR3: CASSTDRSYEQYF